This paragraph reports one T cell receptor beta chain. Its antigen is not known. These data belong to a study of a mutant IDH1 vaccine in newly diagnosed glioma. Looking at the study overall: Investigators started vaccination 4-6 weeks after radiotherapy alone, or with temozolomide cycles. Treated patients, roughly 60% male and roughly 40% female, averaged about 40 years of age. General observations from the study: Vaccine-induced immune responses occurred in approximately 93% of patients.

This CDR3 contains 14 residues. V was cut by 3 bases and J by 4 bases, with 12 bases left in between. In germline, CDR1 is MGHRA, CDR2 YSYEKL. TCRdb keeps only in-frame clones here, not all; method: immunoSEQ multiplex PCR. The sample has 45,000 to 65,000 clones, about two thirds seen once. Time point reported: week 47, end of study. Doses of 300 ug of mutant IDH1 20-mer peptide were given with topical imiquimod. V is TRBV4-1 and J is TRBJ1-2; TRBD1 might be the D (6 bases). The TCR was taken from a man aged 35 to 55 with glioma. Some clones in this sample may be carry-over from other donors' samples. The sequences come from peripheral blood mononuclear cells (PBMCs), collected from a glioma patient whose treatment included an IDH1 peptide vaccine. The CDR3 here is CASSQKTGPYGYTF. Here the CDR3 DNA reads TGCGCCAGCAGCCAGAAGACAGGCCCCTATGGCTACACCTTC.